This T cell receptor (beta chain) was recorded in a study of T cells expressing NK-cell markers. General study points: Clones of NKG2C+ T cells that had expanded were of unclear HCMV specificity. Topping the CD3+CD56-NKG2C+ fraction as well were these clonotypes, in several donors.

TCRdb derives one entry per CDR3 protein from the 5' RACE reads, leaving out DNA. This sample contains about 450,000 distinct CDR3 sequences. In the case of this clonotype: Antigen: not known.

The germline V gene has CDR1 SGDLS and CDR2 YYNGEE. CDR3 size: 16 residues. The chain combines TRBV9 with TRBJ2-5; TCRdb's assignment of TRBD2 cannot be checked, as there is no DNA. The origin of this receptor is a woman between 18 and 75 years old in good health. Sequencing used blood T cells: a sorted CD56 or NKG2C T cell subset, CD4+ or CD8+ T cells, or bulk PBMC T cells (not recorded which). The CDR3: CASSVERSGGEETQYF.